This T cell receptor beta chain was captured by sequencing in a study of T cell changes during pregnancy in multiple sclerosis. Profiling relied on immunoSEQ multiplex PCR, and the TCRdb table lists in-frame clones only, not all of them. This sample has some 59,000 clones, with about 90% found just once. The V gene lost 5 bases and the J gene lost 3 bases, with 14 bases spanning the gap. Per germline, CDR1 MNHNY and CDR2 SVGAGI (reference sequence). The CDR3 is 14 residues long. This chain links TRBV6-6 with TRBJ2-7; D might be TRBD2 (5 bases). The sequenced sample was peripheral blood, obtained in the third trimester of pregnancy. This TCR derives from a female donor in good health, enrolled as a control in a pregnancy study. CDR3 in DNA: TGTGCCAGCAGTACATCCGGACTCCGCTACGAGCAGTACTTC. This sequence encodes CASSTSGLRYEQYF.